These 14 T cell receptor beta chains were sequenced from one sample in a study of T-cell memory formation after mild COVID-19. TCRdb fed the 5' RACE reads into MiXCR, producing one record per CDR3 protein. The sample gives roughly 560,000 distinct CDR3 sequences, over 20% of which show up once; around 13% is in the top ten. Sequencing was done on a sample of PBMCs or a T cell subset sorted from them (not recorded which). The receptors were sampled from an adult woman who had mild COVID-19 (a few samples of this study predate the infection). Cell type and time point are not known.

This chain joins TRBV20-1 and TRBJ1-1; D unresolved. With 6 bases removed from V and 7 bases from J, the gap between germline ends came to 9 bases. This CDR3 has 10 residues. Germline CDR1 reads DFQATT; CDR2 reads SNEGSKA (reference sequence). CDR3 protein: CSAKRVEAFF. CDR3 nucleotides: TGCAGTGCCAAGAGGGTTGAAGCTTTCTTT.

The V call is TRBV2, the J call TRBJ2-7; D not resolved. Germline-derived CDR1 and CDR2 are SNHLY and FYNNEI. This CDR3 region has 14 residues. Trimming stripped 4 bases from V and 2 bases from J, with 12 bases between. This CDR3 reads CASSVGQLAYEQYF. The DNA for the CDR3 is TGTGCCAGCAGTGTTGGGCAGTTGGCCTACGAGCAGTACTTC. Full variable domain (remainder filled in from reference TRBV2 and TRBJ2-7): EPEVTQTPSHQVTQMGQEVILRCVPISNHLYFYWYRQILGQKVEFLVSFYNNEISEKSEIFDDQFSVERPDGSNFTLKIRSTKLEDSAMYFCASSVGQLAYEQYFGPGTRLTVT.

This clonotype was seen ten or more times. The genes are TRBV5-5 and TRBJ2-3; unclear D gene. Trimming took 0 bases from V and 1 from J, leaving 12 bases between them. CDR1 and CDR2 from the germline V gene are SGHKS and YYEKEE (reference sequence). This CDR3 has 16 residues. CDR3 in DNA: TGTGCCAGCAGCTTGGTCAATCTGGTGGGCACAGATACGCAGTATTTT. Protein product: CASSLVNLVGTDTQYF.

This clonotype appeared a few times. The chain joins TRBV7-9 to TRBJ2-4; 8 positions agree with TRBD2. The V and J ends lost 10 bases and 8 bases, in that order; junction bases with no gene match: 28. Germline CDR1 SEHNR, CDR2 FQNEAQ (reference sequence). The CDR3 is 19 amino acids. The CDR3 loop is CAIPGVGTETGGGLDIQYF. CDR3 sequence (DNA): TGTGCCATCCCTGGTGTCGGTACGGAGACCGGGGGGGGACTAGACATTCAGTACTTC.

This clonotype was recorded a few times. The chain uses TRBV14 and TRBJ2-7; D might be TRBD1 or TRBD2, each matching 5 bases. CDR1 is SGHDN and CDR2 is FVKESK in the germline V gene. The length of the CDR3 is 16 residues. V lost 3 bases and J 1 base, leaving 16 bases between the germline ends. CDR3 protein: CASSHIPGRGSYEQYF. The DNA for the CDR3 is TGTGCCAGCAGCCACATACCGGGACGTGGATCCTACGAGCAGTACTTC.

This chain uses TRBV4-2 with TRBJ2-5; 12 bases align to TRBD2. The CDR3 runs to 19 residues. The junction had 13 bases not matched to a gene; V was cut back by 4 bases and J by 1 base. In germline, CDR1 is LGHNA, CDR2 YNFKEQ. DNA of the CDR3: TGTGCCAGCAGCCCTGCGACTCTAGCGGGGGGGGCATTCCAAGAGACCCAGTACTTC. Protein: CASSPATLAGGAFQETQYF.

This clonotype turned up a few times. The rearrangement links TRBV10-3 to TRBJ2-7; TRBD1 aligns across 9 bases. Germline values: CDR1 ENHRY, CDR2 SYGVKD. V lost 9 bases, J lost 2 bases, and 8 bases stayed unmatched. The CDR3 has 14 amino acids. The chain's CDR3 is CAIRGTGIPYEQYF. CDR3 in DNA: TGTGCCATACGGGGGACAGGGATTCCCTACGAGCAGTACTTC.

This clonotype was recorded at least ten times. CDR3 loop: CASSRDRVDTEAFF. CDR3 sequence (DNA): TGTGCCAGCAGCCGTGACAGGGTGGACACTGAAGCTTTCTTT. This chain connects TRBV11-2 to TRBJ1-1; TRBD1 aligns across 7 bases. CDR3 size: 14 residues. Looked up from germline, CDR1 is SGHAT and CDR2 is FQNNGV. The J segment lost 3 bases and the V segment lost 5 bases, leaving 6 bases of the junction unmatched. Full variable domain (outside the CDR3, taken from reference TRBV11-2 and TRBJ1-1): EAGVAQSPRYKIIEKRQSVAFWCNPISGHATLYWYQQILGQGPKLLIQFQNNGVVDDSQLPKDRFSAERLKGVDSTLKIQPAKLEDSAVYLCASSRDRVDTEAFFGQGTRLTVV.

The rearrangement uses TRBV7-9 and TRBJ1-1; D unresolved. The CDR3 contains 14 residues. V was clipped by 1 base and J by 3 bases, with 9 bases between them. Germline V gives CDR1 SEHNR, CDR2 FQNEAQ (reference sequence). Here the CDR3 reads CASSLVRTDTEAFF. In nucleotides, the CDR3 is TGTGCCAGCAGCTTAGTAAGGACGGACACTGAAGCTTTCTTT.

This clonotype showed up just once. The chain recombines TRBV7-7 with TRBJ2-5; D unresolved. V was trimmed by 1 base and J by 7 bases, leaving 19 bases between them. The CDR3 length is 16 residues. From germline, CDR1 is SSHAT and CDR2 FNYEAQ (reference sequence). The CDR3 coding sequence is TGTGCCAGCAGCTTAGATATGTCAGGCCCCGCGGCGACCCAGTACTTC. It translates to CASSLDMSGPAATQYF.

The V and J genes are TRBV7-8 and TRBJ2-7, with unresolved D. The CDR3 runs 13 residues. Germline V lookup: CDR1 SGHVS, CDR2 FQNEAQ. V was pared by 5 bases and J by 0 bases, with 8 bases between. The CDR3 loop reads CASSPAFSYEQYF. The DNA of the CDR3 is TGTGCCAGCAGCCCAGCATTCTCCTACGAGCAGTACTTC. Full variable domain (outside the CDR3, taken from reference TRBV7-8 and TRBJ2-7): GAGVSQSPRYKVAKRGQDVALRCDPISGHVSLFWYQQALGQGPEFLTYFQNEAQLDKSGLPSDRFFAERPEGSVSTLKIQRTQQEDSAVYLCASSPAFSYEQYFGPGTRLTVT.

The chain carries TRBV5-4 and TRBJ2-7; 9 positions match TRBD2. The CDR3 is made up of 17 amino acids. With 4 bases clipped from V and 0 bases from J, the junction kept 11 bases outside the gene matches. Looked up from germline, CDR1 is SGHNT and CDR2 is YYREEE (reference sequence). The CDR3 DNA sequence: TGTGCCAGCAGCCAGCAACTGAGCGGGGGGAGCTCCTACGAGCAGTACTTC. It translates to CASSQQLSGGSSYEQYF.

A note on this clonotype: One end of the junction is discordant with germline, which a read error may explain. The chain has TRBV3-1 and TRBJ1-4; the match to TRBD1 covers 7 bases. CDR3 length: 11 amino acids. From germline, CDR1 is LGHDT and CDR2 YNNKEL (reference sequence). The CDR3 region has the DNA TGTGCCAGCAGCGGAACCGGGACAGTTTCTTTT. Translation gives CASSGTGTVSF.

This clonotype was detected a few times. The chain recombines TRBV18 with TRBJ2-1; TRBD2 is a possible D gene (5 bases). The CDR3 is made up of 15 amino acids. Germline V lookup: CDR1 KGHSH, CDR2 LQKENI. V lost 5 bases and J 5 bases, leaving 16 bases between the germline ends. CDR3 region: CASSILDSTHNEQFF. Here the CDR3 DNA reads TGTGCCAGCTCAATTCTGGACTCCACTCACAATGAGCAGTTCTTC.